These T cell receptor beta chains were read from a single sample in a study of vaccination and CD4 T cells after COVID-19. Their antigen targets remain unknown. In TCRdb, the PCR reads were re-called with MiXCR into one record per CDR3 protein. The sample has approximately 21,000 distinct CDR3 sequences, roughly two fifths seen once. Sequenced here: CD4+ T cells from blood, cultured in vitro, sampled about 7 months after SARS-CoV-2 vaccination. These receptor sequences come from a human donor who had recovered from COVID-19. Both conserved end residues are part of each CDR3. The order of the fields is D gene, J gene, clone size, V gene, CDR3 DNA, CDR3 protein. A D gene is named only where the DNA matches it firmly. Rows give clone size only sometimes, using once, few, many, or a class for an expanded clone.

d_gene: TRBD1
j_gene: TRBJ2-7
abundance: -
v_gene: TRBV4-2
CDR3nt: TGTGCCAGCAGCCCCGGGACAGGGGGAAACTACGAGCAGTACTTC
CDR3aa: CASSPGTGGNYEQYF

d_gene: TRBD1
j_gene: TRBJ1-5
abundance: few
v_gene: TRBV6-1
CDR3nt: TGTGCCAGCAGTGACCATGTCGGACAGGGTGTCCAGCCCCAGCATTTT
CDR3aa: CASSDHVGQGVQPQHF

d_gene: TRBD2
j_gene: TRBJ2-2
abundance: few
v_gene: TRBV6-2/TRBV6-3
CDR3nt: TGTGCCAGCACCGTAGCGGGAGACACCGGGGAGCTGTTTTTT
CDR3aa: CASTVAGDTGELFF

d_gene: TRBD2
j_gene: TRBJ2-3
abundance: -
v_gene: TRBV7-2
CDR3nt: TGTGCCAGCGTTCGGGGGAGGGCCGTAGATACGCAGTATTTT
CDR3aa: CASVRGRAVDTQYF

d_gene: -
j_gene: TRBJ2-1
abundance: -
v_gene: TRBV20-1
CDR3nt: TGCAGTGCTAGACGGGCCTCGGGGGCCAATGAGCAGTTCTTC
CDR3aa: CSARRASGANEQFF

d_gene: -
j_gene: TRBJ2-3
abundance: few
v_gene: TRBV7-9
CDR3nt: TGTGCCAGCAGCCAAAACACAGATACGCAGTATTTT
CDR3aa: CASSQNTDTQYF

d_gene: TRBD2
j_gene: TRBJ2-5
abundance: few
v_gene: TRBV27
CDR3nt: TGTGCCAGCAGTCTGACTGGCGGGGGGAACCAAGAGACCCAGTACTTC
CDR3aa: CASSLTGGGNQETQYF

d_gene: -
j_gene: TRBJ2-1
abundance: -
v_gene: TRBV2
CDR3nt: TGTGCCAGCAGCATACTTGGGGGGTTCAGTGAGCAGTTCTTC
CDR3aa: CASSILGGFSEQFF

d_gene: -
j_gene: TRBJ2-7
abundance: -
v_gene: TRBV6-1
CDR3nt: TGTGCCAGCAGCTTAGCAACAGGACCGGCCTACGAGCAGTACTTC
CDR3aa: CASSLATGPAYEQYF

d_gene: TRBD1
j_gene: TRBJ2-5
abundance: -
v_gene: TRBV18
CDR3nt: TGTGCCAGCTCACCCTTCTTGGACAGGAGCCAAGAGACCCAGTACTTC
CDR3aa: CASSPFLDRSQETQYF

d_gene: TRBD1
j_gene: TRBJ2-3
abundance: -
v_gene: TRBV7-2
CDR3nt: TGTGCCAGCAGCTTACAGGCCGGGACAGCTGGCACAGATACGCAGTATTTT
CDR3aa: CASSLQAGTAGTDTQYF

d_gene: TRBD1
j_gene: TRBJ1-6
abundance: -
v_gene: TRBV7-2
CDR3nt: TGTGCCAGCAGCTTATTGGGACAGGGATCTTCACCCCTCCACTTT
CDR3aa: CASSLLGQGSSPLHF

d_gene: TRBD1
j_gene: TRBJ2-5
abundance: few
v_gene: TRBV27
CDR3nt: TGTGCCAGCAGTTTAGTCAGGGGGCCTCAAGAGACCCAGTACTTC
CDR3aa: CASSLVRGPQETQYF

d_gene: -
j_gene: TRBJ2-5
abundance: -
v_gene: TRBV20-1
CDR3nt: TGCAGTGCTGAACACCGGGACGCTCAAGAGACCCAGTACTTC
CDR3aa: CSAEHRDAQETQYF

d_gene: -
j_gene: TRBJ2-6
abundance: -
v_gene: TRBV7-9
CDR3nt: TGTGCTGGAGTAGCTTCTGGGGCCAACGTCCTGACTTTC
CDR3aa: CAGVASGANVLTF

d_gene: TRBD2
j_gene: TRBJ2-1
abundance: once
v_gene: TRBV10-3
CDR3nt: TGTGCCATCAGGGCGACTAGCGACGATGAGCAGTTCTTC
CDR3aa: CAIRATSDDEQFF

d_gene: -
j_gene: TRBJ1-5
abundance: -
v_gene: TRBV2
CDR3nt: TGTGCCAGCAGTGACGACAGGCTTGGTCAGCCCCAGCATTTT
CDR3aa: CASSDDRLGQPQHF

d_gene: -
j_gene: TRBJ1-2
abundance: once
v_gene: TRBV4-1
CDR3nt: TGCGCCAGCAGCCAAGATTTGACGGCTAGCTATGGCTACACCTTC
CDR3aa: CASSQDLTASYGYTF

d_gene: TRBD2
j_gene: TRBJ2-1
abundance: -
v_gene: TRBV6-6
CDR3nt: TGTGCCAGCAGTGTGACTAGCGGGAGGTGGAATGAGCAGTTCTTC
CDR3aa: CASSVTSGRWNEQFF

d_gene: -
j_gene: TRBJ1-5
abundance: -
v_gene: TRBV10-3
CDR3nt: TGTGCCATCAGTGAGTCCGTCGGGACCAGGAGCAATCAGCCCCAGCATTTT
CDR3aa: CAISESVGTRSNQPQHF

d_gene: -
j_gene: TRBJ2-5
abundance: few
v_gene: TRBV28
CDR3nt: TGTGCCAGCAGAAACTGGATCGAGACCCAGTACTTC
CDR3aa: CASRNWIETQYF

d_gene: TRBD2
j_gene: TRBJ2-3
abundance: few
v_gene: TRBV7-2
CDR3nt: TGTGCCAGCAGCCCGGAGGCGCGGACCGGGGGGACGCAGTATTTT
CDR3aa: CASSPEARTGGTQYF

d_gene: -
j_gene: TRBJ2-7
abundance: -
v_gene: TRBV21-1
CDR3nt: TGTGCCAGCAGCCCCCGGGACGGCCGCTCCTACGAGCAGTACTTC
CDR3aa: CASSPRDGRSYEQYF

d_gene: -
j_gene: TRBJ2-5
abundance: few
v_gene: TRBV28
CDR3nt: TGTGCCAGCAGTTTGGGGGCAAGGGCCCAGTACTTC
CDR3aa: CASSLGARAQYF

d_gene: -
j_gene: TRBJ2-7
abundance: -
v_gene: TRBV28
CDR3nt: TGTGCCAGCAGCGGGCAGGGGCGCTCCTACGAGCAGTACTTC
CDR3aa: CASSGQGRSYEQYF

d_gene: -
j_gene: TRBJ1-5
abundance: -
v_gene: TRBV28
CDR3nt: TGTGCCAGCAGTTTAATCGACACCTATAGCAATCAGCCCCAGCATTTT
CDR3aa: CASSLIDTYSNQPQHF

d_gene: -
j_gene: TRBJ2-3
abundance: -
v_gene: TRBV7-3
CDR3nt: TGTGCCAGCAGCTTAGGGTTAAGCACAGATACGCAGTATTTT
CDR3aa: CASSLGLSTDTQYF

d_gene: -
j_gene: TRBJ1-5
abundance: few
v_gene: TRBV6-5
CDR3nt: TGTGCCAGCAGTTACTCCCTCGGGGGGTCGAATCAGCCCCAGCATTTT
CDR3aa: CASSYSLGGSNQPQHF

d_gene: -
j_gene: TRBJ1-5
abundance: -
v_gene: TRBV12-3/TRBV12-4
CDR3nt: TGTGCCAGCAGTTTTGTGACAGACGGTCAGCCCCAGCATTTT
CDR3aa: CASSFVTDGQPQHF

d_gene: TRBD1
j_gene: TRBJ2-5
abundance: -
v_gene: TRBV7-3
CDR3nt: TGTGCCAGCAGCTTACAGGGGGAAGAGACCCAGTACTTC
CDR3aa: CASSLQGEETQYF

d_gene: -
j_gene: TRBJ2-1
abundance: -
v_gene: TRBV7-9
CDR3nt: TGTGCCAGCAGCTTAGGGACCTTCTCTGAGCAGTTCTTC
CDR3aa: CASSLGTFSEQFF

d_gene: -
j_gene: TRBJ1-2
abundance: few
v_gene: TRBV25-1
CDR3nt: TGTGCCAGCAGTCGAGAGGGAGCTAACTATGGCTACACCTTC
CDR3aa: CASSREGANYGYTF

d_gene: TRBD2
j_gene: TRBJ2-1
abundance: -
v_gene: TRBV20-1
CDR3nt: TGCAGTGCTAACAGCGGGAGCTCCTACAATGAGCAGTTCTTC
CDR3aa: CSANSGSSYNEQFF

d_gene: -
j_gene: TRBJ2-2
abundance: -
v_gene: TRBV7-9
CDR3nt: TGTGCCAGCAGCTTAGGTATCAACACCGGGGAGCTGTTTTTT
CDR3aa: CASSLGINTGELFF

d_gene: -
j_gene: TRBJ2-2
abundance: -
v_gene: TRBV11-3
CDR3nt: TGTGCCAGCAGCTACCGACAGTCGGGCACCGGGGAGCTGTTTTTT
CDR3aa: CASSYRQSGTGELFF

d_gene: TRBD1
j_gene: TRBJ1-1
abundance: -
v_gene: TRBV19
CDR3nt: TGTGCCAGTAGTATCCTAACTACAGGGGGGCGCACTGAAGCTTTCTTT
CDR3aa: CASSILTTGGRTEAFF

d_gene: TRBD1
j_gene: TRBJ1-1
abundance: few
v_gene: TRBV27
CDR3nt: TGTGCCAGCAGTTTGAGGGGGCGCTTATTGTTGAACACTGAAGCTTTCTTT
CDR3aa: CASSLRGRLLLNTEAFF

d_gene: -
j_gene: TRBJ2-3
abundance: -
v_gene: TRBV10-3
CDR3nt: TGTGCCATCAGCGATGGTAGCGCGAACAGAGATACGCAGTATTTT
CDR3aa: CAISDGSANRDTQYF

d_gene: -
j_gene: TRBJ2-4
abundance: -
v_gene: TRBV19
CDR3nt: TGTGCCAGTAGCAGGGGCCAAAGGGGCGGCATTCAGTACTTC
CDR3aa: CASSRGQRGGIQYF

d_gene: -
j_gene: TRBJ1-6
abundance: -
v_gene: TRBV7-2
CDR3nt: TGTGCCAGCAGCTCGCCCGGGACCTATAATTCACCCCTCCACTTT
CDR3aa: CASSSPGTYNSPLHF

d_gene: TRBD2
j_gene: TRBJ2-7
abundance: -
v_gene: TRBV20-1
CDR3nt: TGCAGTGCTAGTGCGCTAGCGGGGATCGCCTACGAGCAGTACTTC
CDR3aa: CSASALAGIAYEQYF

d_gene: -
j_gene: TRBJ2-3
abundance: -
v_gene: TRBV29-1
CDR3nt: TGCAGCGTTCAGCTCGGGATCGGTGATACGCAGTATTTT
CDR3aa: CSVQLGIGDTQYF

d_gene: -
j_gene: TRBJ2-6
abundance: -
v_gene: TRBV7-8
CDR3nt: TGTGCCAGCAGTTGGGACTTCCGCTCTGGGGCCAACGTCCTGACTTTC
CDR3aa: CASSWDFRSGANVLTF

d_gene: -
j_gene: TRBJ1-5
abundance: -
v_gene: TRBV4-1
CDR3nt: TGCGCCAGCAGCCAAGCCCTTGCAGGGACTTATAGCAATCAGCCCCAGCATTTT
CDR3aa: CASSQALAGTYSNQPQHF

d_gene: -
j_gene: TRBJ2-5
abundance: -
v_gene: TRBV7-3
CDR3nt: TGTGCCAGCAGCTTATCCGGGTCGAACCAGCAAGAGACCCAGTACTTC
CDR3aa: CASSLSGSNQQETQYF

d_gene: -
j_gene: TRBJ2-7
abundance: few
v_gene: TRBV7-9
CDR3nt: TGTGCCAGCAGCCCTGGTACATCCTACGAGCAGTACTTC
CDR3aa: CASSPGTSYEQYF

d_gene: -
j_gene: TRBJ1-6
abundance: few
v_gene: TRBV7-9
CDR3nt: TGTGCCAGCAGTAACACAGGGATGTGGTCACCCCTCCACTTT
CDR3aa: CASSNTGMWSPLHF

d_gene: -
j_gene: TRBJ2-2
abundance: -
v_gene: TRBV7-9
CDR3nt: TGTGCCAGCAGCTTAATTCAAGCCGGGGAGCTGTTTTTT
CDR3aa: CASSLIQAGELFF

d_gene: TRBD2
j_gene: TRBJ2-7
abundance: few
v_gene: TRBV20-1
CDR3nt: TGCAGTGCTAGAGATCGGAAGGCGGGAGGGCACTCCTACGAGCAGTACTTC
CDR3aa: CSARDRKAGGHSYEQYF

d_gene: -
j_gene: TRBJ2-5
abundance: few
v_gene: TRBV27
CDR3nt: TGTGCCAGCAGCCTTTCCGGGCCAGAGACCCAGTACTTC
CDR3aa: CASSLSGPETQYF